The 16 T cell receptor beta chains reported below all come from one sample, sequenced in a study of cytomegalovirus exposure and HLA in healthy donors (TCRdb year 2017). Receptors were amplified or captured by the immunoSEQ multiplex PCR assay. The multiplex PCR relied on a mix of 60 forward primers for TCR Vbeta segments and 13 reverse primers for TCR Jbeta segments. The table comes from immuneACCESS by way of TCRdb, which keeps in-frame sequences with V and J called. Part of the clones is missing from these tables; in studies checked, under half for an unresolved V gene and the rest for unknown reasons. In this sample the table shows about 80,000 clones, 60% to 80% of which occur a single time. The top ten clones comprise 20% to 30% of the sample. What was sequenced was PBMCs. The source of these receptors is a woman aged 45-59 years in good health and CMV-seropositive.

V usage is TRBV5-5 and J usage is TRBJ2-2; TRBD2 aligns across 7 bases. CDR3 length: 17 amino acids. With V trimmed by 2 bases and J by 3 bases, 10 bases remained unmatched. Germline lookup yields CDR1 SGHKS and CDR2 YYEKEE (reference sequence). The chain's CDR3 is CASSFSKGGGYTGELFF. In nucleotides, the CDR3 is TGTGCCAGCAGCTTTAGTAAAGGCGGGGGTTACACCGGGGAGCTGTTTTTT.

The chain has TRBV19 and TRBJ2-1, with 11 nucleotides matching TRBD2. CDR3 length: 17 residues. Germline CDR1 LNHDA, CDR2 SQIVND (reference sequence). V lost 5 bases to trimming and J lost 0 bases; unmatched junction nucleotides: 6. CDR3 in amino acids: CASSPRLAGTSYNEQFF. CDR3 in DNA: TGTGCCAGTAGTCCTAGACTAGCGGGGACCTCCTACAATGAGCAGTTCTTC.

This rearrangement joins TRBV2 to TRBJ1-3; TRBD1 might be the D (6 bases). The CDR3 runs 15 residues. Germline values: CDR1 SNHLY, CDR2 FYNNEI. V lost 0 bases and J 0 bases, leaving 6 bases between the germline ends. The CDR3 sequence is CASSEAGGSGNTIYF. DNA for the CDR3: TGTGCCAGCAGTGAAGCAGGGGGCTCTGGAAACACCATATATTTT.

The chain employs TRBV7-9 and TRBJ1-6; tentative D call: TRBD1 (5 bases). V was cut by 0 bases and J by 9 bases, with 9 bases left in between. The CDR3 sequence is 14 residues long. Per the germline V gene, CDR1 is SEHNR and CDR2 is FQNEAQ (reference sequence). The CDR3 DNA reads TGTGCCAGCAGCTTAGCCACAGGAAGTTCACCCCTCCACTTT. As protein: CASSLATGSSPLHF.

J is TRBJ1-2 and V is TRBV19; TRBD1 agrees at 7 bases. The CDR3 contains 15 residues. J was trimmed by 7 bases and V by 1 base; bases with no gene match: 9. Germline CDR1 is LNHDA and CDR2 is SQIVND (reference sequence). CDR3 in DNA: TGTGCCAGTAGTATAGCGGCAGGGGGTAATGTTGGCTACACCTTC. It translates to CASSIAAGGNVGYTF.

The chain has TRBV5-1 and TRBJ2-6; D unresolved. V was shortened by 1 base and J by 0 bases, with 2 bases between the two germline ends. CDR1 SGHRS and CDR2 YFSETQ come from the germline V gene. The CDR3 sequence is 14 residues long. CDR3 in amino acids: CASSLYSGANVLTF. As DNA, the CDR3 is TGCGCCAGCAGCTTGTACTCTGGGGCCAACGTCCTGACTTTC.

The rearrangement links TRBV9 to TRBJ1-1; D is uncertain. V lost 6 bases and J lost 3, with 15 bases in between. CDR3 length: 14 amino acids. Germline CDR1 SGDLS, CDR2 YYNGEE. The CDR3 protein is CASKRTGSDTEAFF. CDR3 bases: TGTGCCAGCAAGAGGACGGGATCCGACACTGAAGCTTTCTTT.

CDR3 residues: CASSPWGQGTDTQYF. The CDR3 nucleotides read TGCGCCAGCAGCCCGTGGGGACAGGGCACAGATACGCAGTATTTT. V usage is TRBV5-1 and J usage is TRBJ2-3, with 8 bases lining up with TRBD1. The length of the CDR3 is 15 residues. Trimming cost V 4 bases and J 1 base; bases outside gene matches: 5. Germline assignment: CDR1 SGHRS and CDR2 YFSETQ.

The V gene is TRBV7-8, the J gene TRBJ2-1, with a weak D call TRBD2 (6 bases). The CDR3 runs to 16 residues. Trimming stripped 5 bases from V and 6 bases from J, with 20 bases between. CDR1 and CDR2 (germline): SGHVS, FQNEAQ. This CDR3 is CASSPNRLDPGNEQFF. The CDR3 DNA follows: TGTGCCAGCAGCCCAAATCGACTAGATCCTGGCAATGAGCAGTTCTTC.

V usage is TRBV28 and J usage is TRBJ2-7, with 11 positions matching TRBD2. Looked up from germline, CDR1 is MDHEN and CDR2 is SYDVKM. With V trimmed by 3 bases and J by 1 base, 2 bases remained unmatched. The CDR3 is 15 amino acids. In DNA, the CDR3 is TGTGCCAGCAGTTTGACTAGCGGGAATTCCTACGAGCAGTACGTC. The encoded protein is CASSLTSGNSYEQYV.

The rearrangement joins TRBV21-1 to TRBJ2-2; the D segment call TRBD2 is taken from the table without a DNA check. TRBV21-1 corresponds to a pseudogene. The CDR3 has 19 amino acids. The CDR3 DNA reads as TGTGCCAGCAGCAAAGTAAGGTTATCTAGCGGGGGGAACACCGGGGAGCTGTTTTTT. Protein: CASSKVRLSSGGNTGELFF.

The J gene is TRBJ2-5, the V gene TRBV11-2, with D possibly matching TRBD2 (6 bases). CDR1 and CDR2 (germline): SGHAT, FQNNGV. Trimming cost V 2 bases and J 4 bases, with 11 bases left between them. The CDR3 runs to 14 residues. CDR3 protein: CASSLPGRGETQYF. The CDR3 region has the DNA TGTGCCAGCAGCTTACCAGGGCGGGGAGAGACCCAGTACTTC.

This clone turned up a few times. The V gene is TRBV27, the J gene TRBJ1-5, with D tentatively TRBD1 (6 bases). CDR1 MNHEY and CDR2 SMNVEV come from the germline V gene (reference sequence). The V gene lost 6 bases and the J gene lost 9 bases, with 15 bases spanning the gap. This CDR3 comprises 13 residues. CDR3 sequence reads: CASRDSAWGPQHF. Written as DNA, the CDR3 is TGTGCCAGCAGGGACAGTGCTTGGGGGCCCCAGCATTTT.

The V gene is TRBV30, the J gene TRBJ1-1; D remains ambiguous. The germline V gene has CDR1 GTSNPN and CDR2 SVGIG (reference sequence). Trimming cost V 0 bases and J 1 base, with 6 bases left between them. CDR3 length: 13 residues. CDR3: CAWSVRGNTEAFF. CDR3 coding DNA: TGTGCCTGGAGTGTACGGGGGAACACTGAAGCTTTCTTT.

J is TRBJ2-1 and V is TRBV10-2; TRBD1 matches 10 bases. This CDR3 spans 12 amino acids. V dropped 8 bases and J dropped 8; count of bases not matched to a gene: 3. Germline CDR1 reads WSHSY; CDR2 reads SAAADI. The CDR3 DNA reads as TGCGCCAGCGTAGGGACAGGGGATGAGCAGTTCTTC. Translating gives CASVGTGDEQFF.

CDR3 bases: TGTGCCAGCAGTCCCCTGACAGGGGAAGGAGGCTACACCTTC. Amino acids: CASSPLTGEGGYTF. This sequence joins TRBV27 and TRBJ1-2, with 8 bases lining up with TRBD1. Germline CDR1 is MNHEY and CDR2 is SMNVEV (reference sequence). CDR3 length: 14 residues. The J segment lost 8 bases and the V segment lost 5 bases, leaving 10 bases of the junction unmatched.